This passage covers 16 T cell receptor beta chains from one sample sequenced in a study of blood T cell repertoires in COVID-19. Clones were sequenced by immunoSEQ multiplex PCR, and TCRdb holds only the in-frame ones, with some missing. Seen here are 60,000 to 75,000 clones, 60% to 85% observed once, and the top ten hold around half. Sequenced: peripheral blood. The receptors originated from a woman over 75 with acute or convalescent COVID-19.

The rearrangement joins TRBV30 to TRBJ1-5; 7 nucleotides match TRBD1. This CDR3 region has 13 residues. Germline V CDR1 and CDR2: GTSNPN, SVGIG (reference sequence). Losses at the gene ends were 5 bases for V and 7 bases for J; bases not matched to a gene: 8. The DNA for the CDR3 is TGTGCCTGGGAGGGGGCGCACGGACAGCCCCAGCATTTT. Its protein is CAWEGAHGQPQHF.

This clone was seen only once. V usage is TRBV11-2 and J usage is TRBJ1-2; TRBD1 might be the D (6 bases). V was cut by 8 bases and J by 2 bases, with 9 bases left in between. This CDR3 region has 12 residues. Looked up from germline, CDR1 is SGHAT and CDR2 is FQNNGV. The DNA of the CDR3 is TGTGCCAGCCTAGGGGGAAACTATGGCTACACCTTC. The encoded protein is CASLGGNYGYTF. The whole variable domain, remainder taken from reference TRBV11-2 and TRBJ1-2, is EAGVAQSPRYKIIEKRQSVAFWCNPISGHATLYWYQQILGQGPKLLIQFQNNGVVDDSQLPKDRFSAERLKGVDSTLKIQPAKLEDSAVYLCASLGGNYGYTFGSGTRLTVV.

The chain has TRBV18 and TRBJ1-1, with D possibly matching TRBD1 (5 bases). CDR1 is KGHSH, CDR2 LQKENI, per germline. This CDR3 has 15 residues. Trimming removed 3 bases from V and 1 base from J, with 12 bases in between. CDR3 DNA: TGTGCCAGCTCACCCCCCCCGGGGGGGAACACTGAAGCTTTCTTT. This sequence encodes CASSPPPGGNTEAFF.

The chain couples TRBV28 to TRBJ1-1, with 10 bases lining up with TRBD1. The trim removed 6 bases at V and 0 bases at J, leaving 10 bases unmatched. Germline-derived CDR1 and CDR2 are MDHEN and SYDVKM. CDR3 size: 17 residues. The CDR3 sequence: CASRPPGTGAVNTEAFF. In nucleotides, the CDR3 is TGTGCCAGCAGACCCCCCGGGACAGGGGCCGTGAACACTGAAGCTTTCTTT.

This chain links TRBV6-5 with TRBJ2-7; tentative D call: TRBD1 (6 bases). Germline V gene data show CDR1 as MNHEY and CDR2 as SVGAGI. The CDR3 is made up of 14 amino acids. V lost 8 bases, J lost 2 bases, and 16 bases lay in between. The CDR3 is CASSLDRSTYEQYF. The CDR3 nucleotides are TGTGCCAGCTCCCTCGACAGGTCTACCTACGAGCAGTACTTC.

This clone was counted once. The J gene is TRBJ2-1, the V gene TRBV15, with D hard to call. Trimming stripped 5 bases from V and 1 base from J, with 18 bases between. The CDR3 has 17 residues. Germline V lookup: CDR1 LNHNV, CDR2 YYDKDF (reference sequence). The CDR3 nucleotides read TGTGCCACCAGCGTCCCGCCCGCAGGTCTATCCTACAATGAGCAGTTCTTC. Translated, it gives CATSVPPAGLSYNEQFF.

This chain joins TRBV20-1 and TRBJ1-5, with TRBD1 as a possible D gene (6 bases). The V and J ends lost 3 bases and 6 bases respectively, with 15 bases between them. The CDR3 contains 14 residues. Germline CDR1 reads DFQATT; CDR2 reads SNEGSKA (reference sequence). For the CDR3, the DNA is TGCAGTGCTAGTGATCAGGGGTCCGGTCAGCCCCAGCATTTT. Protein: CSASDQGSGQPQHF.

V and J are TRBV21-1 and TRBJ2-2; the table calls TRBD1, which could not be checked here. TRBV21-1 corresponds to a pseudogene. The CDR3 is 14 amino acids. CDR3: CASGQGAPTGELFF. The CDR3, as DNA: TGTGCCAGCGGACAGGGGGCGCCCACCGGGGAGCTGTTTTTT.

The CDR3 DNA reads as TGTGCCAGCAGCCCATCGGACAACCAAGAGACCCAGTACTTC. Its protein is CASSPSDNQETQYF. J is TRBJ2-5 and V is TRBV11-2, with D tentatively TRBD1 (5 bases). This CDR3 is built from 14 residues. Germline assignment: CDR1 SGHAT and CDR2 FQNNGV. The V and J ends lost 5 bases and 0 bases respectively, with 10 bases between them.

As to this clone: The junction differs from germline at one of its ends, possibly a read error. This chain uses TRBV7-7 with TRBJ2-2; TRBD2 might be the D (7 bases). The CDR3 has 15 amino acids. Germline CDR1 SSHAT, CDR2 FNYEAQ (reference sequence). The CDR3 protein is CASSPIRGGTGELFF. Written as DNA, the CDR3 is TGTGCTAGCAGCCCAATCAGGGGAGGGACCGGGGAGCTGTTTTTT. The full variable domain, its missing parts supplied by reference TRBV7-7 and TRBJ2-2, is GAGVSQSPRYKVTKRGQDVTLRCDPISSHATLYWYQQALGQGPEFLTYFNYEAQPDKSGLPSDRFSAERPEGSISTLTIQRTEQRDSAMYRCASSPIRGGTGELFFGEGSRLTVL.

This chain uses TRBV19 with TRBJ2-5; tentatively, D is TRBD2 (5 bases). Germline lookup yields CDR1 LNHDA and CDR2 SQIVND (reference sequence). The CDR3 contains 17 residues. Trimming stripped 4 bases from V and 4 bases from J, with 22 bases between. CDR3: CASSTPSGITVGETQYF. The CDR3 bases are TGTGCCAGTAGTACTCCAAGCGGAATTACCGTGGGAGAGACCCAGTACTTC.

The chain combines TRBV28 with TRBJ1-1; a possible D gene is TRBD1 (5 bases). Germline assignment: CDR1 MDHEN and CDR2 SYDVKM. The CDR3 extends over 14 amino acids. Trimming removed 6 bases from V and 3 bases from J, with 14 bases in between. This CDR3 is CASSLPGHDTEAFF. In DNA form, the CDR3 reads TGTGCCAGCAGCCTCCCCGGACACGACACTGAAGCTTTCTTT.

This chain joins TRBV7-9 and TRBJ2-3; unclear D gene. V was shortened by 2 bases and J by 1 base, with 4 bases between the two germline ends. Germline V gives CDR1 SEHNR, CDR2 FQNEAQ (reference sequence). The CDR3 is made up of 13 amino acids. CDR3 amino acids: CASSLTGTDTQYF. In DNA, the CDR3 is TGTGCCAGCAGCTTAACTGGCACAGATACGCAGTATTTT.

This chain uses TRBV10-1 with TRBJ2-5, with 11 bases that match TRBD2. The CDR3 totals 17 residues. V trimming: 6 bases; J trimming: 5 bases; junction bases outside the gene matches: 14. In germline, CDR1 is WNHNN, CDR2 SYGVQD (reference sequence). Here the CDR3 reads CASSPTSGRMTRETQYF. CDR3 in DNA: TGCGCCAGCAGCCCCACTAGCGGGAGAATGACCAGGGAGACCCAGTACTTC.

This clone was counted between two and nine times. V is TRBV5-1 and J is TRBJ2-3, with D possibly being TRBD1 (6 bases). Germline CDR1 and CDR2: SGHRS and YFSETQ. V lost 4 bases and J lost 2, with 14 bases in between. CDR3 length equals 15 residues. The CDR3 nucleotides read TGCGCCAGCAGCCCGACAGGATCATTCACAGATACGCAGTATTTT. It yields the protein CASSPTGSFTDTQYF.

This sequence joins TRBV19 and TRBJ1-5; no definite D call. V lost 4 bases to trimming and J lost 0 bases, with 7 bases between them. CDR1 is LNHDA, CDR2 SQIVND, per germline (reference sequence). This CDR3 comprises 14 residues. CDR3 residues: CASSTGFSNQPQHF. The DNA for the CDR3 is TGTGCCAGTAGTACGGGGTTTAGCAATCAGCCCCAGCATTTT.